A single sample is the source of the 21 T cell receptor beta chains below, sequenced in a study of T cell responses to AZD1222 COVID-19 vaccine. Method: immunoSEQ multiplex PCR; TCRdb's copy keeps in-frame clones and lacks some. The sample lists about 42,000 clones; about nine tenths were seen once. The sample consisted of peripheral blood, taken 28 days after the second AZD1222 dose. Source of these receptors: an adult who received the AZD1222 COVID-19 vaccine.

The chain has TRBV29-1 and TRBJ2-7, with D perhaps matching TRBD2 (5 bases). The CDR3 extends over 12 amino acids. With 5 bases removed from V and 5 bases from J, the gap between germline ends came to 13 bases. The germline CDR1 and CDR2 sequences are SQVTM and ANQGSEA. CDR3 DNA: TGCAGCGTTACTAGTCTCTCGGACGAGCAGTACTTC. This encodes CSVTSLSDEQYF.

The gene calls are TRBV4-1 and TRBJ1-2; D ambiguous. Trimming removed 3 bases from V and 3 bases from J, with 11 bases in between. The CDR3 runs to 14 residues. Germline V gives CDR1 MGHRA, CDR2 YSYEKL. This chain's CDR3 is CASSHRDMDYGYTF. In nucleotides, the CDR3 is TGCGCCAGCAGCCACCGCGACATGGACTATGGCTACACCTTC.

The chain uses TRBV5-1 and TRBJ1-2; no reliable D call. The CDR3 totals 14 residues. Germline CDR1 SGHRS, CDR2 YFSETQ. V was shortened by 0 bases and J by 1 base, with 7 bases between the two germline ends. The CDR3 loop is CASSLDPFNYGYTF. CDR3 DNA sequence: TGCGCCAGCAGCTTGGACCCCTTTAACTATGGCTACACCTTC.

The V call is TRBV29-1, the J call TRBJ2-5; TRBD2 might be the D (7 bases). V shed 7 bases and J shed 4 bases, with 19 bases lying between them. The germline V gene has CDR1 SQVTM and CDR2 ANQGSEA. The length of the CDR3 is 14 residues. CDR3 coding DNA: TGCAGCGCCCGAGGGGGGGAGTCTAGAGAGACCCAGTACTTC. Encoded protein: CSARGGESRETQYF.

The V and J genes are TRBV3-1 (or the pseudogene TRBV3-2) and TRBJ1-1, with TRBD1 matching over 7 bases. The V gene's germline CDR1 is LGHDT and CDR2 YNNKEL (reference sequence). V dropped 1 base and J dropped 10; count of bases not matched to a gene: 9. This CDR3 region has 14 residues. The CDR3 reads CASSQGQGSSAAFF. DNA for the CDR3: TGTGCCAGCAGCCAAGGACAGGGATCCTCGGCAGCTTTCTTT.

V and J are TRBV7-9 and TRBJ2-3; 14 nucleotides match TRBD2. This CDR3 has 18 amino acids. CDR1 and CDR2 (germline): SEHNR, FQNEAQ (reference sequence). Trimming cost V 4 bases and J 1 base; bases outside gene matches: 7. The CDR3 bases are TGTGCCAGCAGCTCCGGGACTAGCGGGAGTTTGGGCACAGATACGCAGTATTTT. It yields the protein CASSSGTSGSLGTDTQYF.

V gene TRBV6-5 combines with J gene TRBJ2-2; possible D gene TRBD2, 6 bases. Trimming removed 6 bases from V and 4 bases from J, with 15 bases in between. The CDR3 has 15 amino acids. Germline loops: CDR1 MNHEY, CDR2 SVGAGI. The CDR3 is CASRGRGWSTGELFF. The CDR3 DNA reads as TGTGCCAGCAGGGGGCGGGGATGGTCCACCGGGGAGCTGTTTTTT.

V usage is TRBV18 and J usage is TRBJ2-3, with D possibly being TRBD2 (6 bases). The CDR3 is 16 amino acids. Trimming pared 2 bases from V and 0 bases from J, leaving 12 bases between. CDR1 KGHSH and CDR2 LQKENI come from the germline V gene. CDR3 coding DNA: TGTGCCAGCTCACCATCACTAGCCGATAGCACAGATACGCAGTATTTT. Translated, it gives CASSPSLADSTDTQYF.

The chain uses TRBV18 and TRBJ1-1; perhaps TRBD1 as D (5 bases). The CDR3 is 15 amino acids. V lost 4 bases and J lost 1, with 13 bases in between. Germline V lookup: CDR1 KGHSH, CDR2 LQKENI. The CDR3 nucleotides read TGTGCCAGCTCACGGGGGTCACCATCGAACACTGAAGCTTTCTTT. Translating gives CASSRGSPSNTEAFF.

The chain couples TRBV11-2 to TRBJ1-2; no definite D call. V gave up 6 bases and J gave up 4 bases, with 12 bases separating them. The CDR3 contains 13 residues. Looked up from germline, CDR1 is SGHAT and CDR2 is FQNNGV. The CDR3 here is CASRSQAFYGYTF. The DNA for the CDR3 is TGTGCCAGCAGGTCTCAGGCCTTCTATGGCTACACCTTC.

V and J are TRBV5-1 and TRBJ1-6; D gene unclear. This CDR3 comprises 15 residues. Germline CDR1 reads SGHRS; CDR2 reads YFSETQ. The V gene lost 0 bases and the J gene lost 9 bases, with 13 bases spanning the gap. The CDR3 loop is CASSLEGDKGSPLHF. In DNA form, the CDR3 reads TGCGCCAGCAGCTTGGAGGGTGACAAAGGTTCACCCCTCCACTTT.

The V gene is TRBV5-4, the J gene TRBJ1-2; D call uncertain. V was trimmed by 0 bases and J by 0 bases, leaving 12 bases between them. The CDR3 contains 16 residues. Germline-derived CDR1 and CDR2 are SGHNT and YYREEE (reference sequence). The CDR3 nucleotides read TGTGCCAGCAGCTTGGGGAAGGGCACAGCTAACTATGGCTACACCTTC. Translation gives CASSLGKGTANYGYTF.

The rearrangement uses TRBV7-2 and TRBJ2-2; a weak D match, TRBD1 (5 bases). The V and J ends lost 2 bases and 0 bases respectively, with 7 bases between them. This CDR3 comprises 15 residues. Germline CDR1 SGHTA, CDR2 FQGNSA. The CDR3 sequence is CASSLRGANTGELFF. CDR3 nucleotides: TGTGCCAGCAGCTTAAGGGGCGCGAACACCGGGGAGCTGTTTTTT.

The chain joins TRBV7-9 to TRBJ2-1; 11 bases agree with TRBD1. Trimming cost V 5 bases and J 6 bases; bases outside gene matches: 9. CDR1 and CDR2 (germline): SEHNR, FQNEAQ (reference sequence). There are 16 residues in the CDR3. The CDR3 DNA sequence: TGTGCCAGCAGCCGCAGTGGCGGGACAGGGGGCAATGAGCAGTTCTTC. It translates to CASSRSGGTGGNEQFF.

This clone was recorded once. The chain uses TRBV3-1 (or the pseudogene TRBV3-2) and TRBJ2-1; TRBD2 matches 11 bases. Germline V gives CDR1 LGHDT, CDR2 YNNKEL (reference sequence). This CDR3 contains 19 residues. Germline trimming cut 3 bases from V and 0 bases from J; bases unmatched to any gene: 10. The CDR3 nucleotides read TGTGCCAGCAGCCACGCAGCTTTAGCGGGGGGGAGCTCCTACAATGAGCAGTTCTTC. Its protein is CASSHAALAGGSSYNEQFF.

V usage is TRBV29-1 and J usage is TRBJ2-1; D is unresolved. Germline CDR1 is SQVTM and CDR2 is ANQGSEA. The V end was cut by 7 bases, the J end by 2 bases, with 9 bases between. This CDR3 is 12 amino acids long. As DNA, the CDR3 is TGCAGCGGGGTTAGCCCCTACAATGAGCAGTTCTTC. Translating it yields CSGVSPYNEQFF.

This sequence joins TRBV7-2 and TRBJ2-1, with D possibly matching TRBD2 (5 bases). CDR3 length: 12 amino acids. Germline CDR1 SGHTA, CDR2 FQGNSA. V gave up 4 bases and J gave up 10 bases, with 11 bases separating them. As DNA, the CDR3 is TGTGCCAGCAGCTCCCGACGGGGAGAGCAGTTCTTC. As protein: CASSSRRGEQFF.

The CDR3 here is CASSAVEGREQYF. The CDR3 DNA reads TGTGCCAGCAGTGCTGTGGAAGGGCGCGAGCAGTACTTC. V and J are TRBV6-4 and TRBJ2-7; no clear D. V lost 4 bases, J lost 6 bases, and 13 bases lay in between. This CDR3 region has 13 residues. Germline V gene lookup returns CDR1 MRHNA and CDR2 SNTAGT.

The rearrangement uses TRBV28 and TRBJ2-7; the D call may be TRBD1 or TRBD2 (5 bases each). V was pared by 7 bases and J by 6 bases, with 10 bases between. The germline gives CDR1 MDHEN, CDR2 SYDVKM. The CDR3 is 11 amino acids. The CDR3 loop is CASTERGEQYF. CDR3 DNA sequence: TGTGCCAGCACCGAGAGGGGCGAGCAGTACTTC.

This chain connects TRBV5-1 to TRBJ1-4; possibly TRBD1 for D (6 bases). Between the trimmed V and J ends, which lost 1 base and 7 bases, there was a span of 17 bases. Germline CDR1 is SGHRS and CDR2 is YFSETQ. This CDR3 spans 16 amino acids. CDR3 sequence reads: CASSLSGGTPAEKLFF. CDR3 DNA sequence: TGCGCCAGCAGCTTGTCGGGCGGGACACCCGCTGAAAAACTGTTTTTT.

The V and J genes are TRBV5-1 and TRBJ2-1, with D perhaps given as TRBD1 or TRBD2 (6 bases each). Per the germline V gene, CDR1 is SGHRS and CDR2 is YFSETQ. With 2 bases removed from V and 9 bases from J, the gap between germline ends came to 15 bases. The CDR3 length is 14 residues. CDR3 amino acids: CASSFQPGGAEQFF. The CDR3, as DNA: TGCGCCAGCAGCTTCCAACCCGGGGGCGCTGAGCAGTTCTTC. The whole variable domain, remainder taken from reference TRBV5-1 and TRBJ2-1, is KAGVTQTPRYLIKTRGQQVTLSCSPISGHRSVSWYQQTPGQGLQFLFEYFSETQRNKGNFPGRFSGRQFSNSRSEMNVSTLELGDSALYLCASSFQPGGAEQFFGPGTRLTVL.